This T cell receptor (beta chain) was recovered during a study of blood T cell repertoires in COVID-19. The method was immunoSEQ multiplex PCR; TCRdb's version includes in-frame clones alone and lacks a portion of them. The sample consists of just over 300,000 clones, 87% of them appearing once. The CDR3 runs to 11 residues. Looked up from germline, CDR1 is MDHEN and CDR2 is SYDVKM. Trimming took off 3 bases at V and 3 bases at J, with 3 bases between the two ends. This clone has more than one count but fewer than ten. This sequence was found in a woman under 30 who had recovered from COVID-19. The J gene is TRBJ2-7, the V gene TRBV28; D unclear. Sequenced input: PBMCs or T cells enriched from blood (not recorded which). CDR3 loop: CASSFLYEQYF. In DNA form, the CDR3 reads TGTGCCAGCAGTTTTCTCTACGAGCAGTACTTC.